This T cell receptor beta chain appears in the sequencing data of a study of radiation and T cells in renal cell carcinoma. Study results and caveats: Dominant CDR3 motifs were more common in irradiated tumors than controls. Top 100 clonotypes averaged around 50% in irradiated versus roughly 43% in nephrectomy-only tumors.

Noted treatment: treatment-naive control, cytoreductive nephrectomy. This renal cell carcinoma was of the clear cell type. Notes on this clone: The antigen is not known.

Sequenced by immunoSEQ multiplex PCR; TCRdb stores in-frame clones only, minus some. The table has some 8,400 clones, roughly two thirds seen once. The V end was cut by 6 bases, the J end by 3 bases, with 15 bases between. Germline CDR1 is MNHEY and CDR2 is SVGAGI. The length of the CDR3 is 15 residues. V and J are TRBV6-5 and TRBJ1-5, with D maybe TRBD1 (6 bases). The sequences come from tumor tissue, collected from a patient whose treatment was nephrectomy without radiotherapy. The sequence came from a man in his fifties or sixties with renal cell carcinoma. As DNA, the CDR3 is TGTGCCAGCAGACAGGGTCGGCAACCCAATCAGCCCCAGCATTTT. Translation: CASRQGRQPNQPQHF.